Here is one T cell receptor (beta chain) with its context. The data are from a study of shared clonotypes between healthy human individuals. Germline CDR1 and CDR2: MNHEY and SVGAGI. The V end lost 7 bases, the J end lost 4 bases, and 17 bases lay between the germline ends. The CDR3 runs to 14 residues. Libraries were prepared by immunoSEQ multiplex PCR; TCRdb keeps only in-frame clonotypes and omits some of them. The sample yields about 1.5 million clones, under 99% seen once. The chain employs TRBV6-5 and TRBJ2-7; the D is unclear. The receptor comes from a man younger than 45 in good health. Material for sequencing was naive CD4+ T cells sorted from blood. Subset of the sample: CD45RA+ positively selected. DNA for the CDR3: TGTGCCAGCACCGCGGAAGTAGGGTTGTACGAGCAGTACTTC. As protein: CASTAEVGLYEQYF.